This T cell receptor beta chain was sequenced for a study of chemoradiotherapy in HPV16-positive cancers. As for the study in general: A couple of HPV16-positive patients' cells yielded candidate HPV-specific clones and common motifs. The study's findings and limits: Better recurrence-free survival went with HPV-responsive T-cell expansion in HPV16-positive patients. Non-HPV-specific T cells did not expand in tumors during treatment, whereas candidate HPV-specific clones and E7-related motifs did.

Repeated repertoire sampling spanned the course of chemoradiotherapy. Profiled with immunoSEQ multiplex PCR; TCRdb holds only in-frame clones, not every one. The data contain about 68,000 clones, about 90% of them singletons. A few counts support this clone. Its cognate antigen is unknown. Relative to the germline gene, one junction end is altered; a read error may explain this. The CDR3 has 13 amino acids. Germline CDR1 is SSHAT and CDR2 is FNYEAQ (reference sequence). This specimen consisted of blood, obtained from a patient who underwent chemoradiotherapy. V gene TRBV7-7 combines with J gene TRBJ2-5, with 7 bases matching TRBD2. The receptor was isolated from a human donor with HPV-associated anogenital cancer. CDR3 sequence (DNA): TGTGCTAGCAGCGGGACTCACCAAGAGACCCAGTACTTC. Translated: CASSGTHQETQYF.